This TCR beta chain originates from a study of regulatory and conventional T cells in RAG deficiency. After removal of 2 bases from V and 1 base from J, the junction contained 5 bases not matched to a gene. The germline V gene encodes CDR1 SGHKS and CDR2 YYEKEE (reference sequence). The CDR3 is 16 amino acids. A single count supports this clone. No antigen is known for it. The data were produced by immunoSEQ multiplex PCR, yet TCRdb's version contains in-frame clones alone and is incomplete. The table includes roughly 30,000 clones, 85% to 95% detected once. Blood CD4+ CD25-high CD127-low regulatory T cells supplied the genomic DNA template. Points from the study as a whole: In Omenn syndrome, Treg and Tconv repertoires overlapped >85%. RAG-deficient patients showed markedly lower Shannon entropy and higher Simpson indices than control T-cell subsets. Omenn syndrome and CID/AS patients had approximately 91-fold fewer unique Treg TCR beta sequences, versus 9.5 to 10-fold elsewhere.

This sample also appeared in a second study, on regulatory T cells. According to that study: The PCR used 52 TRBV and 13 TRBJ primers. Skewed V and J usage and few unique V-J pairs marked patient repertoires, most in Tregs.

The V and J genes are TRBV5-5 and TRBJ2-5; 10 bases align to TRBD1. This sequence was found in a human donor in good health. Sequenced sample: Tregs sorted from blood. CDR3 sequence: CASSFRQGAIQETQYF. Here the CDR3 DNA reads TGTGCCAGCAGCTTTCGACAGGGGGCCATCCAAGAGACCCAGTACTTC.